Listed below are T cell receptor beta chains from one sample, sequenced in a study of cytomegalovirus exposure and HLA in healthy donors. Data came from immunoSEQ multiplex PCR; TCRdb stores just in-frame clones and leaves some out. The table records fewer than 90,000 clones, about 94% of them present only once. The sequenced material came from PBMCs. The source of these receptors is a woman aged 18-35 years in good health and CMV-seronegative. CDR3s include the opening cysteine and the closing phenylalanine or tryptophan. The D gene is left open where the match is weak.

j_gene | d_gene | v_gene | CDR3aa | CDR3nt
TRBJ2-1 | TRBD2 | TRBV28 | CASNTGGVGAGGNEQFF | TGTGCCAGCAATACGGGGGGGGTAGGGGCCGGCGGCAATGAGCAGTTCTTC
TRBJ2-5 | TRBD2 | TRBV4-3 | CASSQRGGPLETQYF | TGCGCCAGCAGCCAACGCGGGGGGCCCTTAGAGACCCAGTACTTC
TRBJ2-1 | TRBD2 | TRBV9 | CASSPDGAGLYNEQFF | TGTGCCAGCAGCCCAGATGGAGCGGGGCTATACAATGAGCAGTTCTTC
TRBJ2-7 | . | TRBV29-1 | CSVDGSGTYEQYF | TGCAGCGTTGATGGTTCAGGTACCTACGAGCAGTACTTC
TRBJ1-1 | . | TRBV10-3 | CAISVQPMNTEAFF | TGTGCCATCAGTGTACAGCCCATGAACACTGAAGCTTTCTTT
TRBJ2-2 | TRBD2 | TRBV30 | CAWRSGLAGTGELFF | TGTGCCTGGAGGTCGGGACTAGCGGGCACCGGGGAGCTGTTTTTT
TRBJ1-1 | . | TRBV10-2 | CASSGPREAFF | TGCGCCAGCAGTGGCCCCCGGGAAGCTTTCTTT
TRBJ1-1 | . | TRBV6-5 | CASSAGGFHTEAFF | TGTGCCAGCAGCGCGGGGGGGTTTCACACTGAAGCTTTCTTT
TRBJ2-1 | TRBD1 | TRBV5-1 | CASSSLDRGLTHEQFF | TGCGCCAGCAGCTCCTTGGACAGGGGGCTAACCCATGAGCAGTTCTTC
TRBJ2-4 | TRBD2 | TRBV28 | CASEGIGRAKNIQYF | TGTGCCAGCGAGGGAATCGGGAGGGCCAAAAACATTCAGTACTTC
TRBJ1-1 | TRBD1 | TRBV27 | CASSEDRGNTEAFF | TGTGCCAGCAGTGAGGACAGGGGGAACACTGAAGCTTTCTTT
TRBJ2-6 | . | TRBV7-9 | CASSLTLSGANVLTF | TGTGCCAGCAGCTTAACCCTATCTGGGGCCAACGTCCTGACTTTC
TRBJ2-3 | TRBD2 | TRBV11-2 | CASTKGWVAGASTDTQYF | TGTGCCAGCACAAAAGGCTGGGTAGCGGGGGCCAGCACAGATACGCAGTATTTT
TRBJ2-7 | . | TRBV7-9 | CASSSTTGQYHYEQYF | TGTGCCAGCAGCTCTACCACGGGACAATACCACTACGAGCAGTACTTC
TRBJ1-2 | . | TRBV28 | CASSLVGQNYGYTF | TGTGCCAGCAGTTTAGTTGGGCAGAACTATGGCTACACCTTC
TRBJ1-1 | . | TRBV6-1 | CASTLGGGLGTEAFF | TGTGCCAGCACCCTAGGAGGAGGTTTGGGCACTGAAGCTTTCTTT
TRBJ1-2 | TRBD1 | TRBV5-1 | CASSLGQGAYYGYTF | TGCGCCAGCAGCCTGGGACAGGGGGCGTATTATGGCTACACCTTC
TRBJ2-7 | . | TRBV27 | CASSLSGSEQYF | TGTGCCAGCAGTTTATCTGGGAGCGAGCAGTACTTC
TRBJ1-5 | . | TRBV28 | CASSFPGVGQPQHF | TGTGCCAGCAGTTTTCCGGGGGTCGGTCAGCCCCAGCATTTT
TRBJ2-3 | . | TRBV7-8 | CASKDRVGGTDTQYF | TGTGCCAGCAAAGACCGAGTCGGGGGCACAGATACGCAGTATTTT
TRBJ2-7 | TRBD2 | TRBV7-2 | CASSRATGLGDEQYF | TGTGCCAGCAGCCGAGCGACGGGACTAGGGGACGAGCAGTACTTC